The T cell receptor (beta chain) under discussion was sequenced for a study of blood T cell repertoires in COVID-19. V was cut by 5 bases and J by 7 bases, with 14 bases left in between. Germline lookup yields CDR1 MGHRA and CDR2 YSYEKL. The CDR3 consists of 14 residues. Measured with immunoSEQ multiplex PCR; TCRdb has only the in-frame clones, and not every one. The sample consists of some 400,000 clones, approximately 90% of them appearing once. This clone showed up just once. The TCR sequence derives from a woman in her forties who had been exposed to COVID-19. The chain employs TRBV4-1 and TRBJ1-4, with D perhaps TRBD1 (5 bases). Sequenced sample: PBMCs or T cells enriched from blood (not recorded which). CDR3 protein: CASSVSQRGEKLFF. CDR3 DNA: TGCGCCAGCAGCGTTTCACAAAGGGGTGAAAAACTGTTTTTT.